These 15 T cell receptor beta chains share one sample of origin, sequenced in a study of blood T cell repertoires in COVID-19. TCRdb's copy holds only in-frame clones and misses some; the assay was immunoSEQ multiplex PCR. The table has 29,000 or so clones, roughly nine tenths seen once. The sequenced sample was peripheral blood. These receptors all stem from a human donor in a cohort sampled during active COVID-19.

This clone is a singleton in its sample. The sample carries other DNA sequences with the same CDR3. The CDR3 DNA is TGTGCCAGCAGCCCAGAGGCCGTGCCCTTTAACTATGGCTACACCTTC. As protein: CASSPEAVPFNYGYTF. The rearrangement uses TRBV9 and TRBJ1-2, with unresolved D. Trimming removed 4 bases at V and 1 base at J, with 17 bases between. This CDR3 is built from 16 residues. Germline V gene data show CDR1 as SGDLS and CDR2 as YYNGEE.

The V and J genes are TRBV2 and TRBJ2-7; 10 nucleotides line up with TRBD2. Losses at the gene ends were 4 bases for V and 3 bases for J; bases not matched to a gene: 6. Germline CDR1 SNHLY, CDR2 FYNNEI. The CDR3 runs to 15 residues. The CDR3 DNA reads TGTGCCAGCAGTGCCGAACTAGCGGGGAGCTACGAGCAGTACTTC. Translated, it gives CASSAELAGSYEQYF.

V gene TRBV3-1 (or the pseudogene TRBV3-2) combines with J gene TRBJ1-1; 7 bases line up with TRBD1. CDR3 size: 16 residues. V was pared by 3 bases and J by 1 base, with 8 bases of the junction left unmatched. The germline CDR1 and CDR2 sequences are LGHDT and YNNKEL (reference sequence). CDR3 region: CASSQRRQGGNTEAFF. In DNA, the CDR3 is TGTGCCAGCAGCCAGAGGAGACAGGGAGGGAACACTGAAGCTTTCTTT.

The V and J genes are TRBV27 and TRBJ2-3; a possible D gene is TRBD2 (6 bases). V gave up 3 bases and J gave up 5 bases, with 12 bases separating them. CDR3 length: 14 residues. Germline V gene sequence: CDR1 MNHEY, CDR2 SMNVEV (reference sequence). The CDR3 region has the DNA TGTGCCAGCAGTTTGGCCCCGGGGGTAGATACGCAGTATTTT. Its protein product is CASSLAPGVDTQYF.

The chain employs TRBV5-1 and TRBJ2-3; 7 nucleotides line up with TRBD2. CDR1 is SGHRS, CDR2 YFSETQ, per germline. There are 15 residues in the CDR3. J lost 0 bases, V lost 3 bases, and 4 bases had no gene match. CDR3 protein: CASSSGGISTDTQYF. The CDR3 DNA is TGCGCCAGCAGCTCGGGGGGTATTAGCACAGATACGCAGTATTTT.

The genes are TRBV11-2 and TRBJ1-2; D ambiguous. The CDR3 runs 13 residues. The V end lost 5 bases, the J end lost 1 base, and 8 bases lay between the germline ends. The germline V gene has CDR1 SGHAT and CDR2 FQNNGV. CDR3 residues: CASSVTSNYGYTF. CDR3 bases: TGTGCCAGCAGCGTTACAAGTAACTATGGCTACACCTTC.

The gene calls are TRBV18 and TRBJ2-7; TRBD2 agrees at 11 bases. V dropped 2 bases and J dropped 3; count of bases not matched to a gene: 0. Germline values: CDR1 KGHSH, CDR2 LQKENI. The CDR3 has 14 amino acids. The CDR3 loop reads CASSPGTSGYEQYF. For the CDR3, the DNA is TGTGCCAGCTCACCAGGGACTAGCGGCTACGAGCAGTACTTC.

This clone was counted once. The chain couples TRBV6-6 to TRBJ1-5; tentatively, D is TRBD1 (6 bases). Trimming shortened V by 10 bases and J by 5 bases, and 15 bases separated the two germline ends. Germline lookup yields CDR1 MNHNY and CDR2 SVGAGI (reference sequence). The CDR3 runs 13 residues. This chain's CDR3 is CATEQGRDQPQHF. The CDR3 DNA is TGTGCCACCGAACAGGGAAGGGATCAGCCCCAGCATTTT.

CDR3 protein: CASSLRAGGYTGELFF. The DNA for the CDR3 is TGTGCCAGCAGCTTGCGAGCGGGGGGATACACCGGGGAGCTGTTTTTT. The rearrangement links TRBV5-6 to TRBJ2-2, with 9 bases aligning to TRBD2. Germline loops: CDR1 SGHDT, CDR2 YYEEEE. V was clipped by 1 base and J by 3 bases; unmatched bases: 4. This CDR3 contains 16 residues.

The DNA of the CDR3 is TGTGCCAGCAGCTTCCAACCGCTAGCGGGGGGAGCCTACGAGCAGTACTTC. Amino acids: CASSFQPLAGGAYEQYF. The gene calls are TRBV11-2 and TRBJ2-7; 11 bases are a match to TRBD2. V shed 3 bases, J shed 2 bases, and the junction held 9 bases outside the gene matches. The CDR3 is 17 amino acids. CDR1 and CDR2 (germline): SGHAT, FQNNGV.

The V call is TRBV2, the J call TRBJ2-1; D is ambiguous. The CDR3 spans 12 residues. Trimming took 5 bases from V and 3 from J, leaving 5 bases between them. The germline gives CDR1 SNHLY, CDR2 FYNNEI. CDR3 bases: TGTGCCAGCAGTTCTTACTACAATGAGCAGTTCTTC. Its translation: CASSSYYNEQFF.

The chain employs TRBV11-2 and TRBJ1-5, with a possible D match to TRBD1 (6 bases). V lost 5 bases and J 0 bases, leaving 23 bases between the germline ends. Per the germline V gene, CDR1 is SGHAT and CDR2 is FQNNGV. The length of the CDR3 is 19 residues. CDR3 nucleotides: TGTGCCAGCAGCCTAGGGGGGCGAGGGCCCCTAGGTAGCAATCAGCCCCAGCATTTT. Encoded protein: CASSLGGRGPLGSNQPQHF. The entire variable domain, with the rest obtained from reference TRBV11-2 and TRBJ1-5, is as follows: EAGVAQSPRYKIIEKRQSVAFWCNPISGHATLYWYQQILGQGPKLLIQFQNNGVVDDSQLPKDRFSAERLKGVDSTLKIQPAKLEDSAVYLCASSLGGRGPLGSNQPQHFGDGTRLSIL.

CDR3 amino acids: CASSLTWTGYNEKLFF. CDR3 DNA: TGTGCCAGCAGCTTAACTTGGACAGGGTATAATGAAAAACTGTTTTTT. J is TRBJ1-4 and V is TRBV7-2; 8 bases match TRBD1. The trim removed 2 bases at V and 4 bases at J, leaving 6 bases unmatched. Germline CDR1 is SGHTA and CDR2 is FQGNSA. The CDR3 extends over 16 amino acids.

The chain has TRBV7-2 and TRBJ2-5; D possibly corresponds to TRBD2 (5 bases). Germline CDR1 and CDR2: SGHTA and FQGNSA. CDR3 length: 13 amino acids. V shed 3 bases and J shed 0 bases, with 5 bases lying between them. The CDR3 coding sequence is TGTGCCAGCAGCTTGACTAACCAAGAGACCCAGTACTTC. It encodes CASSLTNQETQYF.

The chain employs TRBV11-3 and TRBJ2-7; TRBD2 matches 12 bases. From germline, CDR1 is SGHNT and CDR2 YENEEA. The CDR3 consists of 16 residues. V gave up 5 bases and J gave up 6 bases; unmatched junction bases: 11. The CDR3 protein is CASSKGLAGPPGEQYF. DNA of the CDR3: TGTGCCAGCAGCAAGGGACTAGCGGGTCCTCCCGGCGAGCAGTACTTC.